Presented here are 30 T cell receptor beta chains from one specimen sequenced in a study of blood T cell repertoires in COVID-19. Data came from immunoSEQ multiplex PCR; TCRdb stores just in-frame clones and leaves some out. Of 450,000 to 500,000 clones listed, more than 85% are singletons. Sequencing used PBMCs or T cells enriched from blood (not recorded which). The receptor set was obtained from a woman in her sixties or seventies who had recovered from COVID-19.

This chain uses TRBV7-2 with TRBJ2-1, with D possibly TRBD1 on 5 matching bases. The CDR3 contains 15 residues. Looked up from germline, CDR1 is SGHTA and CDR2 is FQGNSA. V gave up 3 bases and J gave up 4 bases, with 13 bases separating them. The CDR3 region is CASSFQGSAYNEQFF. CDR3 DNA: TGTGCCAGCAGCTTTCAGGGTTCCGCATACAATGAGCAGTTCTTC.

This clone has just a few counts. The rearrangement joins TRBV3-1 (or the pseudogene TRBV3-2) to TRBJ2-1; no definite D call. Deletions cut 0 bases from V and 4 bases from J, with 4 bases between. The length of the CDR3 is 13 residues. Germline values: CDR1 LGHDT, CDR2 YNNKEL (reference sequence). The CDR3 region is CASSQDLYNEQFF. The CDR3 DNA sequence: TGTGCCAGCAGCCAAGATCTATACAATGAGCAGTTCTTC.

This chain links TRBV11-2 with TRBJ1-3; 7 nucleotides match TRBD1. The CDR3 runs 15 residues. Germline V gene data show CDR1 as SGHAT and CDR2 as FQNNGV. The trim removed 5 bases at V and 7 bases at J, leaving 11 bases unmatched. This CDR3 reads CASSARGQLGNTIYF. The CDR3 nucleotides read TGTGCCAGCAGCGCGCGGGGACAGCTGGGGAACACCATATATTTT.

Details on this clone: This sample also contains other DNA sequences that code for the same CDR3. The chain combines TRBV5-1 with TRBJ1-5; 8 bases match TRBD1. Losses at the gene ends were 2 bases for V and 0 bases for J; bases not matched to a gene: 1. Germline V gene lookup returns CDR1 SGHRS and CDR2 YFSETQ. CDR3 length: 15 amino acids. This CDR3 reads CASSLTGGSNQPQHF. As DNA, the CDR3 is TGCGCCAGCAGCTTAACAGGGGGTAGCAATCAGCCCCAGCATTTT.

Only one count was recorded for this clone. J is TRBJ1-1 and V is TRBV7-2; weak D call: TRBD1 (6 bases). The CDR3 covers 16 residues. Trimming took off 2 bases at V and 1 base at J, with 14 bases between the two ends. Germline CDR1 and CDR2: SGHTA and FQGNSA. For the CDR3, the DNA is TGTGCCAGCAGCTTATTCCAGACAGGCGCGAACACTGAAGCTTTCTTT. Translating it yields CASSLFQTGANTEAFF.

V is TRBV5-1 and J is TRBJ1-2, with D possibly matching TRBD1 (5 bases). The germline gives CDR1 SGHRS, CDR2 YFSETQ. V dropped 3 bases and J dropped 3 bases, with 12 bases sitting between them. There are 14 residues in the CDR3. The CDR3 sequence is CASSSSTAYYGYTF. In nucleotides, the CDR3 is TGCGCCAGCAGCTCTTCGACAGCCTACTATGGCTACACCTTC.

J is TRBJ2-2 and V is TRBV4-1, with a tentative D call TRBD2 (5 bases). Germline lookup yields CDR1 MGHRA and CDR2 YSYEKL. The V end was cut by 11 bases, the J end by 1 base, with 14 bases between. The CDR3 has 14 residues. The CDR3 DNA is TGCGCCGGTCAGCTCCGGGAGAACACCGGGGAGCTGTTTTTT. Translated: CAGQLRENTGELFF.

For the CDR3, the DNA is TGTGCCAGTAGACTAGAAGGACAGGGCCCCCAGCCCCAGCATTTT. Amino acid sequence: CASRLEGQGPQPQHF. This chain uses TRBV19 with TRBJ1-5, with 8 bases fitting TRBD1. CDR1 and CDR2 from the germline V gene are LNHDA and SQIVND (reference sequence). CDR3 size: 15 residues. Trimming took 6 bases from V and 7 from J; bases not matched to a gene: 11.

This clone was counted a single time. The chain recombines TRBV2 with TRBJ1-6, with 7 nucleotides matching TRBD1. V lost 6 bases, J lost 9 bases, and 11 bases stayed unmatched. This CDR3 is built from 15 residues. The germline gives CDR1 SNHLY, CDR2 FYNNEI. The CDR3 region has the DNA TGTGCCAGCAGAATCGGGACAGTTGGAGGTTCACCCCTCCACTTT. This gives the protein CASRIGTVGGSPLHF.

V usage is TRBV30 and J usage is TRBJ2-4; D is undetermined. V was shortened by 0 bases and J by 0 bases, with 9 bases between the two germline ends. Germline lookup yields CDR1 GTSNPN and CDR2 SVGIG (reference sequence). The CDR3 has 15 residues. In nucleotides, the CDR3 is TGTGCCTGGAGTGTCCCCTCCTTAGCCAAAAACATTCAGTACTTC. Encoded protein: CAWSVPSLAKNIQYF.

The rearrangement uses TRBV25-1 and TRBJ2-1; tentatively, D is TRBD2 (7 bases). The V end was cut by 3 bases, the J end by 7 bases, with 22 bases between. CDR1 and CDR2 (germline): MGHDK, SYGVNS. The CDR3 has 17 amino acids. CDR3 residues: CASSDRGGGRGRNEQFF. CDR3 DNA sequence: TGTGCCAGCAGTGATCGAGGGGGAGGGCGTGGGAGGAATGAGCAGTTCTTC.

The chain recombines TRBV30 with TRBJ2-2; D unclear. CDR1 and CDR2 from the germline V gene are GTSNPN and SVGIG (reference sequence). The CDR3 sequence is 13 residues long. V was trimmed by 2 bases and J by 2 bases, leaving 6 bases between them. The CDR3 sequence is CAWSHRNTGELFF. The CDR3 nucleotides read TGTGCCTGGAGTCACAGAAACACCGGGGAGCTGTTTTTT. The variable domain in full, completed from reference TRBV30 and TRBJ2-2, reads SQTIHQWPATLVQPVGSPLSLECTVEGTSNPNLYWYRQAAGRGLQLLFYSVGIGQISSEVPQNLSASRPQDRQFILSSKKLLLSDSGFYLCAWSHRNTGELFFGEGSRLTVL.

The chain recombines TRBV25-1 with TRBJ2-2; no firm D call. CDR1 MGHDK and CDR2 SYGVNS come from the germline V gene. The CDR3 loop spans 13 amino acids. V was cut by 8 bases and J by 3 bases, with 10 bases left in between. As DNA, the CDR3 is TGTGCCAGCCGCATTAGTTACACCGGGGAGCTGTTTTTT. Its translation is CASRISYTGELFF.

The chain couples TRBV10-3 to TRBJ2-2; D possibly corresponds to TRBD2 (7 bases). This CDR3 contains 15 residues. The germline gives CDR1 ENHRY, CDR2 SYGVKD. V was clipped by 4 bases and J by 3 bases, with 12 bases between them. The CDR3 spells CAISGVGGHTGELFF. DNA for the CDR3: TGTGCCATCAGTGGTGTGGGGGGGCACACCGGGGAGCTGTTTTTT.

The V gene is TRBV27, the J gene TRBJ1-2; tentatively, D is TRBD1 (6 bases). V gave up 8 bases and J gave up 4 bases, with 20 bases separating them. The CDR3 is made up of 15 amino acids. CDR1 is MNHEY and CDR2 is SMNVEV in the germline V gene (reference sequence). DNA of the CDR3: TGTGCCAGCGTTCCTTGGCAGGGGTGGGTCTATGGCTACACCTTC. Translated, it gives CASVPWQGWVYGYTF.

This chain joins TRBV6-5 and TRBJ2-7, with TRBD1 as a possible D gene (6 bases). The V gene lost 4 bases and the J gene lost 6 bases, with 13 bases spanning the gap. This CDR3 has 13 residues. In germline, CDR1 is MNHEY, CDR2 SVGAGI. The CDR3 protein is CASSLLGGSEQYV. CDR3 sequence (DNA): TGTGCCAGCAGTTTGCTTGGGGGCAGCGAGCAGTACGTC.

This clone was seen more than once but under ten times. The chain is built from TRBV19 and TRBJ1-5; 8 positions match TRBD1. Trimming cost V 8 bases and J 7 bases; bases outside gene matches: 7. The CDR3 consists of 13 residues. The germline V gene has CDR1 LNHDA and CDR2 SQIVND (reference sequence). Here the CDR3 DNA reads TGTGCCAGTCAGCCGGACAGGGACCAGCCCCAGCATTTT. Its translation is CASQPDRDQPQHF.

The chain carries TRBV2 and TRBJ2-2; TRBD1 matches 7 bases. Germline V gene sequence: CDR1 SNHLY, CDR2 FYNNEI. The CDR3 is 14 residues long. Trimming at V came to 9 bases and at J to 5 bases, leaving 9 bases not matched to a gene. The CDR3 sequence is CASTYRGNTGELFF. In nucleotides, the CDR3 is TGTGCCAGTACCTACAGGGGAAATACCGGGGAGCTGTTTTTT.

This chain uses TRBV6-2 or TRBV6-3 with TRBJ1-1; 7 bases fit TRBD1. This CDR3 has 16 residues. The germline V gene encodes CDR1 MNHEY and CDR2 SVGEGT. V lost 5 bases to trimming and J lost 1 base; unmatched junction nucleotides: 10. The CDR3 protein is CASSAVPGQKNTEAFF. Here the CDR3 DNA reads TGTGCCAGCAGTGCCGTTCCGGGACAGAAGAACACTGAAGCTTTCTTT.

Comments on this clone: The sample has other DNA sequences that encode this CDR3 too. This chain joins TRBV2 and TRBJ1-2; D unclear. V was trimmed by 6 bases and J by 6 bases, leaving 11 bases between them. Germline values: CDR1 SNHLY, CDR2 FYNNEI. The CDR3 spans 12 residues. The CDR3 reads CASSLAGNGYTF. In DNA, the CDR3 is TGTGCCAGCAGCCTCGCCGGGAATGGCTACACCTTC.

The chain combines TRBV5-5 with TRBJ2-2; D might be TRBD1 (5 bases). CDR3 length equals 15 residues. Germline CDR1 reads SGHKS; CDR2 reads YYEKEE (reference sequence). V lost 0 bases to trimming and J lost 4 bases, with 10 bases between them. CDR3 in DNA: TGTGCCAGCAGCTTGGGTACAGGCCGCACCGGGGAGCTGTTTTTT. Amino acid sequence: CASSLGTGRTGELFF.

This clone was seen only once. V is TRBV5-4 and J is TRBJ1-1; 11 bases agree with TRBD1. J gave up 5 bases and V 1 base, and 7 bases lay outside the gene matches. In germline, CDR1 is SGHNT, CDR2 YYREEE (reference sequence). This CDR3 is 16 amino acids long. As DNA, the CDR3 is TGTGCCAGCAGCTTGCCCGGGACAGGGGGGAGGACTGAAGCTTTCTTT. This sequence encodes CASSLPGTGGRTEAFF.

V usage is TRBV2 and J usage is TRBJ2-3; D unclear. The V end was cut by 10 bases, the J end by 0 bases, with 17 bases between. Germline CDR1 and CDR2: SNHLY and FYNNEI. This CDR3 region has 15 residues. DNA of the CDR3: TGTGCCATCCCCCCTAATCCGCGCAGCACAGATACGCAGTATTTT. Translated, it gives CAIPPNPRSTDTQYF.

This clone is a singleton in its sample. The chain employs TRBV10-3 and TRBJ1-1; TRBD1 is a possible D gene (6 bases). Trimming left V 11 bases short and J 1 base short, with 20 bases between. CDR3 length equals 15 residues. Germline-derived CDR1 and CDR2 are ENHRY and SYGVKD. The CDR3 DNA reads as TGTGCCGCCGACGGGGGGGCCGGGAGGAACACTGAAGCTTTCTTT. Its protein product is CAADGGAGRNTEAFF.

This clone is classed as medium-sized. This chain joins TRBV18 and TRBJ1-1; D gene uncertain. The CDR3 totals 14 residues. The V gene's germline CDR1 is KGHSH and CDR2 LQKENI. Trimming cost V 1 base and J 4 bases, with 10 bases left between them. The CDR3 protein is CASSPRGISTEAFF. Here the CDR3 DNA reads TGTGCCAGCTCACCACGAGGGATTAGCACTGAAGCTTTCTTT.

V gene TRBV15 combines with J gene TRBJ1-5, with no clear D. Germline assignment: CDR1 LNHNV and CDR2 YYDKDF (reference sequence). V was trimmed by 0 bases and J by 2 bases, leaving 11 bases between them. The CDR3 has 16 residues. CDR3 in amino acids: CATSRDPGVGNQPQHF. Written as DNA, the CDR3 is TGTGCCACCAGCAGAGATCCGGGAGTGGGCAATCAGCCCCAGCATTTT.

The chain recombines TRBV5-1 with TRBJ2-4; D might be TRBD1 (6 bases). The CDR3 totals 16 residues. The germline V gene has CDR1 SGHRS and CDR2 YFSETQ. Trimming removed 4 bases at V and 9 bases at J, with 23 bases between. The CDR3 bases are TGCGCCAGCAGCCCCGGGACACCGAAGGACGGAGGCATTCAGTACTTC. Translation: CASSPGTPKDGGIQYF.

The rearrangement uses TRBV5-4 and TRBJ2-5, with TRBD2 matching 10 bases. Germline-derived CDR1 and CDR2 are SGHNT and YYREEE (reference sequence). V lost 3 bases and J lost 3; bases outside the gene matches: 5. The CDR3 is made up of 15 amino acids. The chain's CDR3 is CASSSTLAGEETQYF. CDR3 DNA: TGTGCCAGCAGCTCCACTCTAGCGGGAGAAGAGACCCAGTACTTC.

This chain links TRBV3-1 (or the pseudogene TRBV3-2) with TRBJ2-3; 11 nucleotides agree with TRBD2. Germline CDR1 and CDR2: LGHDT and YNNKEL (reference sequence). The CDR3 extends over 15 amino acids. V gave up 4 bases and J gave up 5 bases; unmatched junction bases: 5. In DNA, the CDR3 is TGTGCCAGCAGCCTTGGTCTAGCGGGGGGAGATACGCAGTATTTT. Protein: CASSLGLAGGDTQYF.

The CDR3: CASSPSPGSGRTEAFF. In nucleotides, the CDR3 is TGTGCCAGCAGTCCTTCCCCCGGGTCGGGAAGGACTGAAGCTTTCTTT. J is TRBJ1-1 and V is TRBV9; no clear D gene. Germline values: CDR1 SGDLS, CDR2 YYNGEE. The CDR3 has 16 amino acids. Trimming took 5 bases from V and 5 from J, leaving 22 bases between them.